The subject of this entry is one TCR beta chain. Its cognate antigen has yet to be identified. Possible read error: a much larger clone is one base away. In the germline V gene (reference sequence), CDR1 corresponds to DFQATT and CDR2 to SNEGSKA. Including the terminal cysteine and phenylalanine, the CDR3 comprises 20 residues. The kept DNA is CDR3 alone, 60 bases in frame from the first base. Ends trimmed: V by 5 bases, J by 4 bases; bases unmatched to a gene: 24. The data derive from a study of tumor and adjacent non-tumor tissue in lung cancer listed by TCRdb under 2018. For the wider study: By cancer type, the cohort comprised around 11 adenocarcinoma patients, a couple of squamous cell carcinoma patients and 1 small cell lung cancer patient. The 15 enrolled patients, of whom approximately 10 were men and 5 were women, were aged about 30 to 85 years and were diagnosed with TNM stage I to III disease. Sequencing generated a total of more than 95 million productive TCRbeta reads, averaging about 4.2 million reads per sample. Bulk TCRbeta repertoires were compared between lung tumor tissue and matched distant non-tumor lung tissue obtained from about 16 lung cancer patients. TCRbeta CDR3 sequencing was performed on thirty paired specimens, with one tumor sample and one normal lung sample collected per patient.

RNA was extracted from bulk unsorted tissue and checked for quality with a NanoDrop ND-1000 and an Agilent 2100. Newly diagnosed lung cancer patients without prior chemotherapy who had been admitted for thoracic surgery in China between August and November 2014 were enrolled as donors. Patients with previous radiotherapy or chemotherapy, or with another concurrent cancer, were excluded from the study. Surgical tissue pieces of about 1-2.2 cm3 were preserved in RNAlater solution and were kept at -80 degrees C until use. Beyond this particular receptor, the publication reports: Only 15 patients were included in the cohort, and the need for larger samples and more detailed clinical data was noted by the authors. Neither the sequencing platform nor unique molecular identifiers are mentioned in the methods. TCR diversity was significantly higher in younger patients, and higher tumor TCR diversity was associated with shorter overall and disease-free survival. Because peripheral blood was not sequenced, blood TCRbeta repertoires in the lung cancer patients of the study were not examined. A significantly larger cumulative share of the repertoire was made up by the top 100 clones in normal lung than in tumor tissue. Tumor tissue showed significantly greater TCR diversity (inverse Simpson) than normal lung tissue (approximately 430 vs 150, P = 0.0075, Mann-Whitney U test).

The library was generated by multiplex PCR. Sequenced using an Illumina HiSeq 2500. TCRbeta libraries were constructed through three rounds of nested PCR with primers (Table S4) according to protocols adapted from ARM-PCR. Before sequencing, PCR products of 200-500 bp were cut from the gel and purified using the QIAquick gel extraction kit. In the original analysis: Reads were cleaned using Trimmomatic, were merged into complete CDR3 sequences using FLASH, and were assigned to V(D)J germline segments using MiTCR. Clonal diversity was computed as the inverse Simpson's index with VDJtools. A read counted as productive if the sequence was in-frame and lacked a premature stop codon. The raw public data were reprocessed by TCRdb itself: fastp quality trimming at Q25, MiXCR clonotype calling, in-frame beta chains only. Rows merge per CDR3 protein into single entries with the most common DNA and genes. The V and J calls here are based on TCRdb, not the publication. The table for this sample lists 110,000 or so distinct CDR3 sequences; roughly 80% of them were counted only once. The top ten clones comprise around 37% of the sample.

The receptor chain draws on TRBV20-1 and TRBJ2-1; the central 9 bases match TRBD2. This TCR came from a woman aged 55 to 70 with non-small cell lung cancer. Sequences were obtained from lung tumor tissue. The CDR3 has the sequence CSAWAEGIAGGPPIYNEQFF. At the DNA level, the sequence is TGCAGTGCTTGGGCAGAGGGTATCGCGGGAGGGCCTCCGATTTACAATGAGCAGTTCTTC.